This T cell receptor (beta chain) was documented in a study of memory CD4+ T cells and cytomegalovirus serostatus. Across the study: Donors were healthy Belgian adults, 8 to 10 CMV seropositive and 24 seronegative.

Regarding the study as a whole: Each of 67 CMV-associated TCRbeta sequences occurred in one to five individuals.

Per the original data handling: After removing out-of-frame reads, under 2.5 million distinct TCRbeta sequences remained. TCRdb's copy holds only in-frame clones and misses some; the assay was immunoSEQ multiplex PCR. The V and J calls and clone size come from that table; D and trimming were worked out from the DNA. The sample holds about 64,000 clones; around 77% are singletons and the top ten take 0.88%. The CDR3 runs to 14 residues. Germline loops: CDR1 SGHTA, CDR2 FQGTGA. Trimming removed 0 bases at V and 3 bases at J, with 8 bases between. Single viable CD3+CD4+CD8-CD45RO+ cells were sorted as the memory CD4+ T cells. Serum IgG to CMV pp150, pp28, p38 and p52 defined serostatus. Concerning this clone itself: Its specificity is not known.

The TCR originated in an adult in good health and CMV-seronegative. J is TRBJ2-5 and V is TRBV7-3; no definite D call. Specimen: memory CD4+ T cells from blood. The CDR3 region has the DNA TGTGCCAGCAGCTTAACCGCGACAAAAGAGACCCAGTACTTC. It is translated as CASSLTATKETQYF.